The 21 T cell receptor beta chains below come from one sample, sequenced in a study of beta chain features in type 1 diabetes. The whole isolated RNA underwent reverse transcription, so sequencing captured expressed TCRB transcripts. Some clones are missing from TCRdb's copy, which holds only in-frame ones; the method was immunoSEQ multiplex PCR. This sample has about 110,000 clones; less than 40% occur once, and the top ten carry approximately 0.065%. Sequencing was carried out using stem cell memory CD4+ T cells from blood. These receptors all stem from a young woman in good health.

The chain employs TRBV5-1 and TRBJ1-1; 7 bases are a match to TRBD1. The CDR3 extends over 16 amino acids. Per germline, CDR1 SGHRS and CDR2 YFSETQ. V lost 0 bases and J lost 1; bases outside the gene matches: 6. CDR3 sequence reads: CASSLAYRGRNTEAFF. The CDR3 DNA reads TGCGCCAGCAGCTTGGCCTACAGGGGCCGGAACACTGAAGCTTTCTTT.

This sequence joins TRBV6-5 and TRBJ2-7; 10 nucleotides match TRBD1. J was trimmed by 2 bases and V by 6 bases; bases with no gene match: 4. Germline CDR1 and CDR2: MNHEY and SVGAGI. The CDR3 consists of 14 residues. This chain's CDR3 is CASRPGTGAYEQYF. DNA for the CDR3: TGTGCCAGCAGACCCGGGACAGGGGCCTACGAGCAGTACTTC.

The chain couples TRBV27 to TRBJ1-2; 7 bases are a match to TRBD1. The CDR3 is made up of 14 amino acids. The J segment lost 7 bases and the V segment lost 5 bases, leaving 10 bases of the junction unmatched. The V gene's germline CDR1 is MNHEY and CDR2 SMNVEV (reference sequence). The CDR3 sequence is CASSIRQGLTGYTF. CDR3 nucleotides: TGTGCCAGCAGTATCCGACAGGGTCTGACTGGCTACACCTTC.

The CDR3 DNA reads as TGCGCCAGCCGCCCGGGACCTAGCGGGCTTGAGCAGTTCTTC. It encodes CASRPGPSGLEQFF. The J gene is TRBJ2-1, the V gene TRBV5-1; TRBD2 aligns across 8 bases. Germline V gene data show CDR1 as SGHRS and CDR2 as YFSETQ. V was clipped by 7 bases and J by 9 bases; unmatched bases: 12. The CDR3 runs 14 residues.

The chain uses TRBV11-2 and TRBJ2-1; 12 bases map to TRBD2. Germline-derived CDR1 and CDR2 are SGHAT and FQNNGV. Trimming removed 1 base from V and 9 bases from J; junction bases left unmatched: 7. CDR3 length equals 16 residues. Written as DNA, the CDR3 is TGTGCCAGCAGCTTAGGGAGACTAGCGGGAGCTTCTGAGCAGTTCTTC. Protein product: CASSLGRLAGASEQFF.

This chain joins TRBV5-4 and TRBJ2-3; D unclear. Germline V CDR1 and CDR2: SGHNT, YYREEE (reference sequence). This CDR3 spans 13 amino acids. Trimming stripped 3 bases from V and 4 bases from J, with 9 bases between. The CDR3 DNA sequence: TGTGCCAGCAGCTCCAGTATCCCAGATACGCAGTATTTT. This translates into CASSSSIPDTQYF.

The table lists this clone with a few counts. The rearrangement links TRBV28 to TRBJ2-7; 7 nucleotides line up with TRBD2. Per germline, CDR1 MDHEN and CDR2 SYDVKM. The V gene end was trimmed by 6 bases and the J gene end by 1 base; junction bases not matched to a gene: 3. This CDR3 has 13 amino acids. The CDR3 here is CASRTSPSYEQYF. CDR3 bases: TGTGCCAGCAGGACTAGCCCTTCCTACGAGCAGTACTTC.

This chain uses TRBV5-4 with TRBJ2-2, with TRBD2 as a possible D gene (5 bases). The V gene's germline CDR1 is SGHNT and CDR2 YYREEE (reference sequence). V was cut by 1 base and J by 2 bases, with 12 bases left in between. The CDR3 spans 16 residues. The DNA of the CDR3 is TGTGCCAGCAGCTTGATCCCCGGGATCAACACCGGGGAGCTGTTTTTT. Its translation: CASSLIPGINTGELFF.

V and J are TRBV29-1 and TRBJ1-4; D is possibly TRBD1 (5 bases). Germline assignment: CDR1 SQVTM and CDR2 ANQGSEA. The CDR3 has 12 amino acids. Deletions cut 4 bases from V and 8 bases from J, with 11 bases between. The DNA for the CDR3 is TGCAGCGTTGGGGGAGGGGCGGAAAAACTGTTTTTT. Protein: CSVGGGAEKLFF.

The V and J genes are TRBV11-2 and TRBJ2-1; TRBD2 matches 10 bases. The germline gives CDR1 SGHAT, CDR2 FQNNGV. V dropped 2 bases and J dropped 0; count of bases not matched to a gene: 7. The CDR3 has 18 residues. CDR3 in DNA: TGTGCCAGCAGCTTACTAGCGGGAGCCAGTAGCTCCTACAATGAGCAGTTCTTC. Amino acids: CASSLLAGASSSYNEQFF.

In this sample, this clone turned up once. The chain joins TRBV5-1 to TRBJ2-3; no reliable D call. Germline V lookup: CDR1 SGHRS, CDR2 YFSETQ. Trimming removed 1 base at V and 0 bases at J, with 6 bases between. This CDR3 comprises 14 residues. CDR3 DNA: TGCGCCAGCAGCTTGTCCCCTAGCACAGATACGCAGTATTTT. Amino acids: CASSLSPSTDTQYF. The full variable domain, its missing parts supplied by reference TRBV5-1 and TRBJ2-3, is KAGVTQTPRYLIKTRGQQVTLSCSPISGHRSVSWYQQTPGQGLQFLFEYFSETQRNKGNFPGRFSGRQFSNSRSEMNVSTLELGDSALYLCASSLSPSTDTQYFGPGTRLTVL.

This chain joins TRBV28 and TRBJ1-2; D perhaps matches TRBD1 (6 bases). The CDR3 is 12 residues long. The germline CDR1 and CDR2 sequences are MDHEN and SYDVKM. V was shortened by 6 bases and J by 3 bases, with 8 bases between the two germline ends. CDR3 in DNA: TGTGCCAGCAGAAGGACAGACTATGGCTACACCTTC. Its protein product is CASRRTDYGYTF.

The chain couples TRBV5-1 to TRBJ1-1, with 10 bases fitting TRBD1. J was trimmed by 4 bases and V by 4 bases; bases with no gene match: 4. CDR1 SGHRS and CDR2 YFSETQ come from the germline V gene. The CDR3 sequence is 14 residues long. CDR3 in amino acids: CASSPDRGPTEAFF. The CDR3 DNA is TGCGCCAGCAGCCCCGACAGGGGGCCCACTGAAGCTTTCTTT. The full variable domain, rest sourced from reference TRBV5-1 and TRBJ1-1, is KAGVTQTPRYLIKTRGQQVTLSCSPISGHRSVSWYQQTPGQGLQFLFEYFSETQRNKGNFPGRFSGRQFSNSRSEMNVSTLELGDSALYLCASSPDRGPTEAFFGQGTRLTVV.

This clone has a handful of counts. The J gene is TRBJ2-5, the V gene TRBV15; D call uncertain. V lost 0 bases and J lost 3, with 5 bases in between. This CDR3 contains 13 residues. Per germline, CDR1 LNHNV and CDR2 YYDKDF (reference sequence). The CDR3 loop is CATSRDRKETQYF. The CDR3 bases are TGTGCCACCAGCAGAGACAGAAAAGAGACCCAGTACTTC.

The genes are TRBV6-5 and TRBJ1-5; 9 bases line up with TRBD1. The CDR3 runs to 15 residues. Germline V gene data show CDR1 as MNHEY and CDR2 as SVGAGI. The ends lost 0 bases at V and 4 bases at J; junction bases unmatched: 1. The CDR3 coding sequence is TGTGCCAGCAGTTACTCACAGGGGGCGAATCAGCCCCAGCATTTT. Amino acid sequence: CASSYSQGANQPQHF.

The chain links TRBV18 to TRBJ2-3; 9 nucleotides match TRBD2. This CDR3 region has 15 residues. CDR1 is KGHSH and CDR2 is LQKENI in the germline V gene. Trimming removed 1 base from V and 1 base from J; junction bases left unmatched: 0. CDR3 nucleotides: TGTGCCAGCTCACCACGCGGGAGGGGCACAGATACGCAGTATTTT. This encodes CASSPRGRGTDTQYF.

V gene TRBV11-2 combines with J gene TRBJ2-3, with D possibly being TRBD2 (5 bases). The germline V gene has CDR1 SGHAT and CDR2 FQNNGV. This CDR3 spans 16 amino acids. Trimming shortened V by 3 bases and J by 2 bases, and 15 bases separated the two germline ends. CDR3 protein: CASSFWRAMSTDTQYF. CDR3 DNA sequence: TGTGCCAGCAGCTTTTGGCGGGCAATGTCCACAGATACGCAGTATTTT.

V gene TRBV30 combines with J gene TRBJ2-5, with TRBD2 matching 10 bases. CDR1 is GTSNPN and CDR2 is SVGIG in the germline V gene (reference sequence). V was pared by 1 base and J by 4 bases, with 6 bases of the junction left unmatched. The CDR3 is 15 residues long. The CDR3 nucleotides are TGTGCCTGGAGTGCCTGGACTAGCGGCCCAGAGACCCAGTACTTC. Amino acids: CAWSAWTSGPETQYF. Combining the CDR3 with reference TRBV30 and TRBJ2-5 gives the whole variable domain SQTIHQWPATLVQPVGSPLSLECTVEGTSNPNLYWYRQAAGRGLQLLFYSVGIGQISSEVPQNLSASRPQDRQFILSSKKLLLSDSGFYLCAWSAWTSGPETQYFGPGTRLLVL.

This clone was seen only a few times. This chain joins TRBV7-9 and TRBJ1-2, with D maybe TRBD1 (6 bases). The V end lost 3 bases, the J end lost 11 bases, and 13 bases lay between the germline ends. CDR3 length equals 12 residues. Looked up from germline, CDR1 is SEHNR and CDR2 is FQNEAQ (reference sequence). CDR3 sequence: CASSFDTGPYTF. In DNA form, the CDR3 reads TGTGCCAGCAGCTTCGATACAGGGCCATACACCTTC.

J is TRBJ2-7 and V is TRBV4-3; maybe TRBD1 (6 bases). CDR3 length equals 15 residues. Per germline, CDR1 LGHNA and CDR2 YSLEER. V was trimmed by 3 bases and J by 2 bases, leaving 14 bases between them. The CDR3 DNA is TGCGCCAGCAGCCAGGCCCACAGGGTTGCCTACGAGCAGTACTTC. Translating gives CASSQAHRVAYEQYF.

This clone was recorded a few times. The chain combines TRBV7-9 with TRBJ2-5; 13 positions match TRBD2. The CDR3 has 17 amino acids. V gave up 1 base and J gave up 3 bases; unmatched junction bases: 5. Germline V gene data show CDR1 as SEHNR and CDR2 as FQNEAQ (reference sequence). The CDR3 reads CASSLGRTSGSEETQYF. The CDR3 DNA reads as TGTGCCAGCAGCTTAGGGAGGACTAGCGGGAGCGAAGAGACCCAGTACTTC.